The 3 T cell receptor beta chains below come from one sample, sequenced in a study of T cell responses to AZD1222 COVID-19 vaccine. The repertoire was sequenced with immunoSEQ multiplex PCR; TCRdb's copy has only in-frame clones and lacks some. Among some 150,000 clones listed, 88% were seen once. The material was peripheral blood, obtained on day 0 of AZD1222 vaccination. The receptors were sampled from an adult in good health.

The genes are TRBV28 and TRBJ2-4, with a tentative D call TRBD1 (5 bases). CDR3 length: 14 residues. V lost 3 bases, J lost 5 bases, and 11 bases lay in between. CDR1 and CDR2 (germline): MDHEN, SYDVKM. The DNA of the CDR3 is TGTGCCAGCAGTTTCGAACAGGTGGAAAACATTCAGTACTTC. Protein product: CASSFEQVENIQYF.

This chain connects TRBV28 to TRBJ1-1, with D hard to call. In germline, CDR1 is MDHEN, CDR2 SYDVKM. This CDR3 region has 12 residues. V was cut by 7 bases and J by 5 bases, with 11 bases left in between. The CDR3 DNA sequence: TGTGCCAGCAAGTTTCCGGGGACTGAAGCTTTCTTT. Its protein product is CASKFPGTEAFF.

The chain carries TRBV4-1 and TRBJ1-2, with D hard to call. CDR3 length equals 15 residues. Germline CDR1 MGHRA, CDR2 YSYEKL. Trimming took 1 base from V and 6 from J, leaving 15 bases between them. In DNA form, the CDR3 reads TGCGCCAGCAGCCAAGGGTACGTAGGGCGGGATGGCTACACCTTC. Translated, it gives CASSQGYVGRDGYTF.